This T cell receptor beta chain was identified in a study of T cells in narcolepsy. Profiling relied on immunoSEQ multiplex PCR, and the TCRdb table lists in-frame clones only, not all of them. This sample has some 25,000 clones, with around 83% found just once. Losses at the gene ends were 3 bases for V and 7 bases for J; bases not matched to a gene: 5. The CDR3 totals 15 residues. Germline V lookup: CDR1 SGHRS, CDR2 YFSETQ. This receptor was taken from a human donor with narcolepsy. The chain uses TRBV5-1 and TRBJ2-1; 12 nucleotides line up with TRBD2. Source material: CD45RA- memory CD4+ T cells from PBMCs. The CDR3 DNA is TGCGCCAGCAGCTCGCTAGCGGGAGGGGTAAATGAGCAGTTCTTC. Protein product: CASSSLAGGVNEQFF.